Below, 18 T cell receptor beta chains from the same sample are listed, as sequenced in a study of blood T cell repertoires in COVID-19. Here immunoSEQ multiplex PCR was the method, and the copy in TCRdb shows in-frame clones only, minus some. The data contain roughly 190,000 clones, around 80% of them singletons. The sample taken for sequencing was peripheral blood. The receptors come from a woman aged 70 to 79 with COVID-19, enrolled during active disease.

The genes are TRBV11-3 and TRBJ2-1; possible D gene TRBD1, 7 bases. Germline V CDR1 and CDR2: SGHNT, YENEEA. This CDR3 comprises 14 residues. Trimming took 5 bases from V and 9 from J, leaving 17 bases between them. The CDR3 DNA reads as TGTGCCAGCAGCCAAGGGGGCGGCGGGACTGAGCAGTTCTTC. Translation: CASSQGGGGTEQFF.

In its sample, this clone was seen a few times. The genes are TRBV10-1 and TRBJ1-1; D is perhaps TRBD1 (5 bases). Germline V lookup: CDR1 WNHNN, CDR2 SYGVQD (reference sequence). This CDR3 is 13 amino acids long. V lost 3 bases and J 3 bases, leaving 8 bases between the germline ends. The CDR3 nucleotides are TGCGCCAGCAGTGATTCAGGGTACACTGAAGCTTTCTTT. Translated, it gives CASSDSGYTEAFF.

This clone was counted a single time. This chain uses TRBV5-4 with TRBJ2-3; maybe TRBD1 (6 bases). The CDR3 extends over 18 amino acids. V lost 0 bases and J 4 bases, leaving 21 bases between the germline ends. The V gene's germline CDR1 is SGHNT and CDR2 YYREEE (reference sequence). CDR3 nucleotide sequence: TGTGCCAGCAGCTTGGGGGTAGGGGGTTCTCGTGGCGCAGATACGCAGTATTTT. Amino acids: CASSLGVGGSRGADTQYF.

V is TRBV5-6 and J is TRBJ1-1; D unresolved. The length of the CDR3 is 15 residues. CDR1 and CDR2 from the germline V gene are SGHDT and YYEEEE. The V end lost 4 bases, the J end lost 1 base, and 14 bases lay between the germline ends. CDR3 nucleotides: TGTGCCAGCAGCATACTAGCAACGGGGAACACTGAAGCTTTCTTT. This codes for CASSILATGNTEAFF.

The CDR3 nucleotides are TGTGCCACCAGCAGAGATTTGTCGGAGGGCCCCTACGAGCAGTACTTC. Its translation is CATSRDLSEGPYEQYF. The V and J genes are TRBV15 and TRBJ2-7; maybe TRBD2 (6 bases). Between the trimmed V and J ends, which lost 0 bases and 2 bases, there was a span of 14 bases. The CDR3 runs 16 residues. CDR1 is LNHNV and CDR2 is YYDKDF in the germline V gene (reference sequence).

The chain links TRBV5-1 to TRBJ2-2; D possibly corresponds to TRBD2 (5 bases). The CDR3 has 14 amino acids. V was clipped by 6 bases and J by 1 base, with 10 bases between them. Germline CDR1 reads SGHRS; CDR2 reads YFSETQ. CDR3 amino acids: CASTLSGNTGELFF. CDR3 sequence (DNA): TGCGCCAGCACCTTAAGCGGGAACACCGGGGAGCTGTTTTTT.

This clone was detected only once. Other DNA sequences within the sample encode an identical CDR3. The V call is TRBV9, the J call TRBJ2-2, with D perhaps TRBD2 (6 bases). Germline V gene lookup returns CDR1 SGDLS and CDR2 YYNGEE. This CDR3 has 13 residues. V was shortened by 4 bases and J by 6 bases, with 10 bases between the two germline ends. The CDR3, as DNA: TGTGCCAGCAGCACCGGAGGGCCCGGGGAGCTGTTTTTT. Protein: CASSTGGPGELFF.

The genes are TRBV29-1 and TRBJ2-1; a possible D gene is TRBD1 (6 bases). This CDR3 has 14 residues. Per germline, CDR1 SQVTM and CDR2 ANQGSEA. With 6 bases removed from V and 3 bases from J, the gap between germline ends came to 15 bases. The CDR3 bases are TGCAGCGTCGCGAGCCAGGGGTTCTACAATGAGCAGTTCTTC. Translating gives CSVASQGFYNEQFF.

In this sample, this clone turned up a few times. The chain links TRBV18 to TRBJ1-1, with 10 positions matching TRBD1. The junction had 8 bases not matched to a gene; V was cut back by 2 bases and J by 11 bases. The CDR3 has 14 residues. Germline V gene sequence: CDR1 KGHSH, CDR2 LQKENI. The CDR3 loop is CASSPTGTGANAFF. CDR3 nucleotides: TGTGCCAGCTCACCAACCGGGACAGGGGCCAATGCTTTCTTT.

CDR3 protein: CASSLSHEQYF. In DNA form, the CDR3 reads TGTGCCAGCAGCCTTAGCCACGAGCAGTACTTC. The chain employs TRBV6-5 and TRBJ2-7; unclear D gene. The germline V and J ends were trimmed by 6 bases and 5 bases, with 8 bases remaining between them. Per germline, CDR1 MNHEY and CDR2 SVGAGI. The CDR3 has 11 residues.

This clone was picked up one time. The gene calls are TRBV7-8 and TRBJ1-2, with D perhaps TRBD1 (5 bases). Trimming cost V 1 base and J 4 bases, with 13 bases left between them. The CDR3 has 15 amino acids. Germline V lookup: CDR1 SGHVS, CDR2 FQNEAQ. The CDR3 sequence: CASSLGGGTGYGYTF. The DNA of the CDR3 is TGTGCCAGCAGCTTAGGCGGGGGAACGGGCTATGGCTACACCTTC.

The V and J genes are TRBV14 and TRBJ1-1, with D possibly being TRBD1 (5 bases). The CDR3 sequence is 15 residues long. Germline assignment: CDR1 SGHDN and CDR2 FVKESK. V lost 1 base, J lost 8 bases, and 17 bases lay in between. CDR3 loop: CASSQGEGLRTEAFF. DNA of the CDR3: TGTGCCAGCAGCCAAGGGGAGGGATTGAGGACAGAAGCTTTCTTT.

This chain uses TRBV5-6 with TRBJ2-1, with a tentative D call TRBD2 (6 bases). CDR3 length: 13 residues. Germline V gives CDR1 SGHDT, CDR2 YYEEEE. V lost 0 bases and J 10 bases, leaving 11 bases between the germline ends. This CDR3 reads CASSLAYGREQFF. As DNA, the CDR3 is TGTGCCAGCAGCTTGGCCTATGGGAGGGAGCAGTTCTTC.

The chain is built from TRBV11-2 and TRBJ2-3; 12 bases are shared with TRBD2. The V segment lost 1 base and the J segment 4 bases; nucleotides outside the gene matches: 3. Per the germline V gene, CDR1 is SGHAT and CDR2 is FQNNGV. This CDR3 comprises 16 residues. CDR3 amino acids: CASSLGTSGNADTQYF. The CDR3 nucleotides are TGTGCCAGCAGCTTAGGGACTAGCGGGAACGCAGATACGCAGTATTTT. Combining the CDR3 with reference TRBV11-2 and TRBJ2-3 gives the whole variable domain EAGVAQSPRYKIIEKRQSVAFWCNPISGHATLYWYQQILGQGPKLLIQFQNNGVVDDSQLPKDRFSAERLKGVDSTLKIQPAKLEDSAVYLCASSLGTSGNADTQYFGPGTRLTVL.

The CDR3 DNA follows: TGCGCCAGCAGCTTCCAACTTAGCGGTCGCACAGATACGCAGTATTTT. Protein: CASSFQLSGRTDTQYF. The genes are TRBV5-1 and TRBJ2-3; D perhaps matches TRBD2 (6 bases). V lost 2 bases to trimming and J lost 1 base, with 14 bases between them. This CDR3 region has 16 residues. Germline assignment: CDR1 SGHRS and CDR2 YFSETQ.

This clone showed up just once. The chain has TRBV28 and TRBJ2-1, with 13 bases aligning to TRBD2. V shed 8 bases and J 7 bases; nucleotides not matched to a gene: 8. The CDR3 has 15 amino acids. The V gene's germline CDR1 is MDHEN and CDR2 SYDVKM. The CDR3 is CASGRTSGSVNEQFF. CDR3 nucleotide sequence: TGTGCCAGCGGCAGGACTAGCGGGAGTGTTAATGAGCAGTTCTTC.

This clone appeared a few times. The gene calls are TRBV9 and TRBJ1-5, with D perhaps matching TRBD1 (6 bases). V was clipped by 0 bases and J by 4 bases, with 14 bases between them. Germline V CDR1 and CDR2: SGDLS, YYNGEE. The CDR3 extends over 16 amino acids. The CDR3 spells CASSVDPDRKNQPQHF. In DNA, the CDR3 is TGTGCCAGCAGCGTAGATCCGGACAGAAAAAATCAGCCCCAGCATTTT.

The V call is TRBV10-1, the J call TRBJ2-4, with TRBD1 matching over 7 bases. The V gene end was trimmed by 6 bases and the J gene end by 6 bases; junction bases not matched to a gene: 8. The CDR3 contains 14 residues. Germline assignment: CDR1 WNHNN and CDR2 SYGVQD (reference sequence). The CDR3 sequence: CASSPTGAPNIQYF. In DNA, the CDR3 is TGCGCCAGCAGCCCCACAGGGGCGCCAAACATTCAGTACTTC.